The 3 T cell receptor beta chains below all came from one sample that was sequenced in a study of blood T cell repertoires in COVID-19. Measured with immunoSEQ multiplex PCR; TCRdb has only the in-frame clones, and not every one. There are 300,000 to 400,000 clones in the sample; approximately 88% occur only once, and approximately 1% lies in the top ten. Material: PBMCs or T cells enriched from blood (not recorded which). The receptors stem from a woman in her 30s with acute COVID-19.

The chain is built from TRBV5-1 and TRBJ1-1; 7 bases fit TRBD1. The CDR3 contains 15 residues. J was trimmed by 4 bases and V by 1 base; bases with no gene match: 7. Germline CDR1 reads SGHRS; CDR2 reads YFSETQ. CDR3 residues: CASSLTGDEITEAFF. CDR3 coding DNA: TGCGCCAGCAGCTTGACAGGGGATGAAATCACTGAAGCTTTCTTT.

This clone was detected a few times. The chain is built from TRBV7-9 and TRBJ1-6, with D maybe TRBD1 (5 bases). The CDR3 is 15 residues long. From germline, CDR1 is SEHNR and CDR2 FQNEAQ (reference sequence). Trimming removed 5 bases from V and 9 bases from J, with 17 bases in between. CDR3 residues: CASSQRSGISSPLHF. CDR3 bases: TGTGCCAGCAGCCAAAGGTCAGGGATCAGTTCACCCCTCCACTTT.

This clone was detected a few times. The chain uses TRBV12-3 or TRBV12-4 and TRBJ1-5; no definite D call. The CDR3 runs to 12 residues. V lost 3 bases and J lost 9, with 9 bases in between. CDR3 nucleotides: TGTGCCAGCAGTTTTGGAAGCGGGCCCCAGCATTTT. Amino acid sequence: CASSFGSGPQHF.